The 12 T cell receptor beta chains below were found in one sample sequenced in a study of cytomegalovirus exposure and HLA in healthy donors. The primer mix had 60 Vbeta and 13 Jbeta primers. Only in-frame clones appear in the TCRdb table, and some are missing; sequencing was by immunoSEQ multiplex PCR. The sample consists of fewer than 200,000 clones, 65% to 85% of them appearing once. Material: PBMCs. The receptors come from a woman younger than 30 in good health and CMV-seronegative.

The CDR3 loop reads CASSQVTVWETQYF. For the CDR3, the DNA is TGTGCCAGCAGCCAAGTTACAGTCTGGGAGACCCAGTACTTC. The rearrangement uses TRBV14 and TRBJ2-5; D call uncertain. The CDR3 runs to 14 residues. Germline V lookup: CDR1 SGHDN, CDR2 FVKESK. The V gene lost 1 base and the J gene lost 5 bases, with 11 bases spanning the gap.

The rearrangement uses TRBV7-9 and TRBJ1-1; D gene ambiguous. The CDR3 length is 12 residues. Germline V gene sequence: CDR1 SEHNR, CDR2 FQNEAQ (reference sequence). V shed 0 bases and J shed 9 bases, with 8 bases lying between them. CDR3 sequence reads: CASSLANGKAFF. CDR3 nucleotides: TGTGCCAGCAGCTTAGCGAACGGGAAAGCTTTCTTT.

The chain links TRBV10-2 to TRBJ2-7, with 13 nucleotides matching TRBD2. Germline loops: CDR1 WSHSY, CDR2 SAAADI. With 7 bases clipped from V and 3 bases from J, the junction kept 3 bases outside the gene matches. CDR3 length: 14 residues. CDR3 sequence reads: CASTRTSGSYEQYF. As DNA, the CDR3 is TGCGCCAGCACGAGGACTAGCGGGAGCTACGAGCAGTACTTC.

The chain employs TRBV28 and TRBJ1-5, with 8 bases lining up with TRBD1. V lost 5 bases to trimming and J lost 7 bases; unmatched junction nucleotides: 7. Germline V gene lookup returns CDR1 MDHEN and CDR2 SYDVKM. The CDR3 has 14 residues. The CDR3 DNA sequence: TGTGCCAGCAGTCCCCGGACAGGGATACAGCCCCAGCATTTT. Translated, it gives CASSPRTGIQPQHF.

The chain joins TRBV10-1 to TRBJ2-7; D unclear. In germline, CDR1 is WNHNN, CDR2 SYGVQD (reference sequence). This CDR3 contains 11 residues. V dropped 0 bases and J dropped 6 bases, with 3 bases sitting between them. This CDR3 is CASSESGEQYF. CDR3 DNA sequence: TGCGCCAGCAGTGAGTCCGGCGAGCAGTACTTC.

This clone was picked up one time. The rearrangement links TRBV12-5 to TRBJ2-5; 7 bases map to TRBD1. Per germline, CDR1 LGHNT and CDR2 FRNRAP. CDR3 length: 21 amino acids. With 1 base clipped from V and 0 bases from J, the junction kept 20 bases outside the gene matches. The DNA for the CDR3 is TGTGCTAGTGGTTTGGCTCCAAAAGCGACCGGGACAGCTCACAACCAAGAGACCCAGTACTTC. It is translated as CASGLAPKATGTAHNQETQYF.

CDR3 loop: CATREGATTEAFF. The CDR3, as DNA: TGTGCCACCAGGGAGGGGGCGACCACTGAAGCTTTCTTT. The chain is built from TRBV15 and TRBJ1-1, with 7 bases fitting TRBD1. Germline V gives CDR1 LNHNV, CDR2 YYDKDF (reference sequence). Germline trimming cut 6 bases from V and 4 bases from J; bases unmatched to any gene: 5. The CDR3 runs to 13 residues.

In regard to this clone: The same CDR3 can be traced to other DNA sequences in this sample. The J gene is TRBJ2-5, the V gene TRBV7-6, with 7 bases identical to TRBD2. There are 15 residues in the CDR3. Trimming cost V 5 bases and J 2 bases; bases outside gene matches: 8. Germline CDR1 SGHVS, CDR2 FNYEAQ. For the CDR3, the DNA is TGTGCCAGCAGCCCCCGGGGAGGGGTGCAAGAGACCCAGTACTTC. It yields the protein CASSPRGGVQETQYF. Together with reference TRBV7-6 and TRBJ2-5, the CDR3 gives the full variable domain: GAGVSQSPRYKVTKRGQDVALRCDPISGHVSLYWYRQALGQGPEFLTYFNYEAQQDKSGLPNDRFSAERPEGSISTLTIQRTEQRDSAMYRCASSPRGGVQETQYFGPGTRLLVL.

V usage is TRBV18 and J usage is TRBJ2-7; the match to TRBD2 covers 8 bases. Trimming cost V 0 bases and J 3 bases; bases outside gene matches: 4. CDR1 KGHSH and CDR2 LQKENI come from the germline V gene. The CDR3 spans 15 residues. CDR3 bases: TGTGCCAGCTCACCACCGGCTAGCGGGTTCTACGAGCAGTACTTC. Translation: CASSPPASGFYEQYF.

This sequence joins TRBV28 and TRBJ2-2, with TRBD1 as a possible D gene (5 bases). This CDR3 has 15 residues. Trimming left V 4 bases short and J 2 bases short, with 11 bases between. The germline V gene encodes CDR1 MDHEN and CDR2 SYDVKM. DNA for the CDR3: TGTGCCAGCAGTTGGGGCGTAGTAAACACCGGGGAGCTGTTTTTT. Its protein is CASSWGVVNTGELFF.

J is TRBJ2-2 and V is TRBV5-5; D is perhaps TRBD2 (6 bases). Trimming took off 1 base at V and 2 bases at J, with 12 bases between the two ends. CDR1 is SGHKS, CDR2 YYEKEE, per germline (reference sequence). The CDR3 is made up of 16 amino acids. The CDR3 DNA sequence: TGTGCCAGCAGCTTGTCGGGGACTCCCAACACCGGGGAGCTGTTTTTT. Amino acid sequence: CASSLSGTPNTGELFF.

V is TRBV5-1 and J is TRBJ1-3; D is ambiguous. CDR3 size: 15 residues. Trimming pared 3 bases from V and 4 bases from J, leaving 14 bases between. CDR1 and CDR2 from the germline V gene are SGHRS and YFSETQ. CDR3 loop: CASSSRPSGGNTIYF. The CDR3 region has the DNA TGCGCCAGCAGCTCCAGGCCTTCGGGGGGAAACACCATATATTTT.